The clone carrying this T cell receptor beta chain was observed a few times. Produced via immunoSEQ multiplex PCR; TCRdb's table is partial and in-frame only. The data show about 130,000 clones, with approximately 90% seen just once and just over 8.5% held by the top ten. The data originate from a study of control samples from healthy donors and cancer patients. The sequenced material came from blood. The receptor was isolated from a young man in good health.

DNA of the CDR3: TGTGCCAGCAGCTTAGTTGAGACCGGGGAAAACACCATATATTTT. Translated, it gives CASSLVETGENTIYF. V usage is TRBV7-9 and J usage is TRBJ1-3; D is undetermined. Deletions cut 1 base from V and 6 bases from J, with 13 bases between. Germline-derived CDR1 and CDR2 are SEHNR and FQNEAQ (reference sequence). CDR3 size: 15 residues.